This T cell receptor beta chain derives from a study of long-term antiretroviral therapy in people with HIV. The CDR3 contains 16 residues. Trimming cost V 1 base and J 0 bases, with 7 bases left between them. Germline V gene data show CDR1 as SGHTA and CDR2 as FQGTGA. Broader study findings: HIV repertoires covered narrower CDR3 length ranges than controls did.

Running of the v3.0 immunoSEQ assay took place at survey level. TCRdb keeps only in-frame clones here, not all; method: immunoSEQ multiplex PCR. Of roughly 17,000 clones listed, 91% are singletons. About this clone: Antigen specificity is unknown.

The sample was unsorted PBMCs, taken 3 years after starting antiretroviral therapy. V is TRBV7-3 and J is TRBJ1-6; D gene ambiguous. The sequence derives from a man aged 50 or older with HIV. The chain's CDR3 is CASSLRGSSYNSPLHF. CDR3 DNA: TGTGCCAGCAGCTTAAGGGGAAGCTCCTATAATTCACCCCTCCACTTT. Combining the CDR3 with reference TRBV7-3 and TRBJ1-6 gives the whole variable domain GAGVSQTPSNKVTEKGKYVELRCDPISGHTALYWYRQSLGQGPEFLIYFQGTGAADDSGLPNDRFFAVRPEGSVSTLKIQRTERGDSAVYLCASSLRGSSYNSPLHFGNGTRLTVT.